This T cell receptor beta chain was sequenced in a study of PD-1 blockade in mismatch repair-deficient tumors. Study background: Enrolled about 2013-2016, patients had progressing, pretreated mismatch repair-deficient cancers of 12 types. Study outcomes and limitations: Tumor-resident clones, often undetectable pretreatment in blood, expanded then contracted after pembrolizumab.

Profiled with immunoSEQ multiplex PCR; TCRdb holds only in-frame clones, not every one. The table has tens of thousands of clones, roughly 75% seen once; the top ten hold around 3.4%. This CDR3 has 16 amino acids. Per germline, CDR1 LNHDA and CDR2 SQIVND (reference sequence). V trimming: 5 bases; J trimming: 4 bases; junction bases outside the gene matches: 5. TCR sequencing covered a few patients who responded to pembrolizumab. This clone was observed a single time. Its antigen is currently unknown. The chain recombines TRBV19 with TRBJ2-2; 12 bases align to TRBD2. The specimen was peripheral blood, collected 4 weeks after starting pembrolizumab. The clonotype originates from an adult with mismatch repair-deficient cancer. In DNA, the CDR3 is TGTGCCAGTAGTTCCCGACTAGCGGGAGTCACCGGGGAGCTGTTTTTT. Translating it yields CASSSRLAGVTGELFF.